This T cell receptor beta chain was documented in a study of T-cell memory formation after mild COVID-19. 5'RACE, which relied on constant-segment primers, yielded TCR alpha and TCR beta cDNA libraries carrying sample barcodes and UMIs. Via MiXCR, TCRdb re-called the 5' RACE reads, giving one row per CDR3 protein. Seen here are more than 250,000 distinct CDR3 sequences, 15% to 20% observed once, and the top ten hold 22%. The CDR3 covers 17 residues. The junction had 3 bases not matched to a gene; V was cut back by 0 bases and J by 0 bases. Germline V gene sequence: CDR1 SGHRS, CDR2 YFSETQ. The chain carries TRBV5-1 and TRBJ2-1, with 10 bases fitting TRBD2. Input material: PBMCs or a T cell subset sorted from them (not recorded which). This clonotype was sampled from a man aged 18 to 29 who had mild COVID-19 (a few samples of this study predate the infection). Cell type and time point are not known. Here the CDR3 DNA reads TGCGCCAGCAGCTTGGTTAGCGGGGGGATCTCCTACAATGAGCAGTTCTTC. Amino acid sequence: CASSLVSGGISYNEQFF.